This TCR beta chain was captured by sequencing in a study of PD-1 blockade in classical Hodgkin lymphoma. About this clone itself: The antigen is undetermined.

Following autologous stem cell transplantation, relapse occurred in every patient, and exposure to brentuximab vedotin varied. Findings and caveats of the study: The study found that TCR diversity rose significantly by C4D1 in CD4+ but not CD8+ cells. Among the patients, those starting nivolumab under 1 year after ASCT were excluded. With respect to the repertoire differences, their causes, possibly disease activity or prior therapy, remain undefined. Baseline diversity was lower in partial responders and progressors than complete responders.

Sequencing was performed with immunoSEQ multiplex PCR; in TCRdb, only in-frame clones are kept and a portion is missing. The table has fewer than 100,000 clones, 80% to 95% seen once; the top ten hold less than 3.5%. This clonotype originated in a human donor with classical Hodgkin lymphoma. Specimen: peripheral blood mononuclear cells (PBMCs), collected at baseline.

CDR3 amino acids: CASSRGQGFEQFF. The CDR3 DNA reads as TGCGCCAGCAGCCGGGGACAGGGGTTTGAGCAGTTCTTC. The rearrangement links TRBV5-1 to TRBJ2-1, with 10 bases fitting TRBD1. Germline CDR1 is SGHRS and CDR2 is YFSETQ. The CDR3 spans 13 residues. With 4 bases clipped from V and 9 bases from J, the junction kept 4 bases outside the gene matches.